This T cell receptor (beta chain) was profiled in a study of blood T cell repertoires in COVID-19 (dated by TCRdb to 2020 to 2021). Regarding the study in general: Collaborator samples came from the United States, Italy and Spain and covered acute and convalescent phases of COVID-19. The material from the prospective study consisted of cDNA or gDNA derived from T cells, B-cell-depleted T cells, or PBMCs. Subjects who had been exposed to COVID-19, were actively infected with it, or had recovered from it provided the deeply sampled blood TCRbeta repertoires that made up the dataset. The repertoires were made available in a free public database intended to serve as a resource for research on the immune response to SARS-CoV-2. Samples were obtained from the ongoing ImmuneRACE study (first 160 participants) and from 1,000 to 1,500 subjects provided by 6 global collaborators. The sample metadata nearly always contained a de-identified subject ID, COVID-19 status, age in years and sex. Where available, HLA class I and class II types were obtained from metadata supplied by the sample provider rather than from assay-based typing. General study outcomes and caveats: How much clinical and demographic metadata was included differed by source and by participant, and the metadata was provided uncurated.

TCRbeta CDR3 regions were amplified from genomic DNA using the immunoSEQ Assay, a bias-controlled multiplex PCR. The study's own analysis went as follows. Nucleated cell counts per sample were estimated from amplification of reference gene primers within the assay. To quantify the absolute abundance of each unique TCRbeta CDR3 rearrangement, sequence reads were collapsed and filtered. For each sample, productive Simpson clonality was calculated as the square root of Simpson's diversity index across productive rearrangements. The clones in this table, taken by TCRdb from immuneACCESS, are in-frame only. Not every clone is retained; where verified, under half of the shortfall comes from an unresolved V gene, and the cause of the rest is unknown. From that table come the V and J calls and clone size; the DNA was used to work out D and trimming. Across this sample there are 120,000 or so clones, with around 77% seen only once. The ten largest clones add up to roughly 8.6% of the sample.

The V and J ends are trimmed by 0 bases and 3 bases, leaving 12 bases between them. The CDR1 and CDR2 encoded by the germline V gene (reference sequence) are GTSNPN and SVGIG. The CDR3 has 14 amino acids, counting the end cysteine and phenylalanine. CDR3 DNA only is kept here, 42 bases in frame from base 1. The collaborating institutions used their own protocols to collect whole blood in K2EDTA tubes. For TCRbeta analysis, collaborators shipped samples in one of three forms: frozen whole blood, isolated PBMCs, or DNA extracted from either of those sample types. About this clone itself: There is no known antigen for this receptor. No base-level quality is on record; no much larger clone is a single base apart.

The source is a human donor in a cohort sampled during active COVID-19. The chain couples TRBV30 to TRBJ2-7; TRBD2 is a weak D gene call, 6 bases matching. The sample comprised peripheral blood. The bases read TGTGCCTGGAGTGTGGGGCACGGGGGCTACGAGCAGTACTTC. It is translated as CAWSVGHGGYEQYF.